Listed below are T cell receptor beta chains from one sample, sequenced in a study of STAT5B mutations in CD4+ large granular lymphocyte leukemia. The data were produced by immunoSEQ multiplex PCR, yet TCRdb's version contains in-frame clones alone and is incomplete. The sample includes around 30,000 clones, approximately 74% of them seen just once. The sample was CD4+ T cells from blood buffy coats. All receptors come from a human donor in good health. Both conserved end residues are part of each CDR3. The D gene is left open where the match is weak. Part of the rows lack a size; the others show once, few, many or a class for expanded clones.

clone_size	d_call	v_call	j_call	cdr3_aa	cdr3_nt
few	-	TRBV4-3	TRBJ2-2	CASSQDGVNTGELFF	TGCGCCAGCAGCCAAGATGGAGTTAACACCGGGGAGCTGTTTTTT
-	-	TRBV5-5	TRBJ1-3	CASSLAAGNTIYF	TGTGCCAGCAGCTTGGCGGCCGGAAACACCATATATTTT
-	TRBD1	TRBV6-5	TRBJ2-5	CASSLRDRGRETQYF	TGTGCCAGCAGTCTCCGGGACAGGGGGCGGGAGACCCAGTACTTC
-	-	TRBV21-1	TRBJ2-3	CASSKWADRGDTQYF	TGTGCCAGCAGCAAATGGGCGGACAGGGGGGATACGCAGTATTTT
few	-	TRBV7-9	TRBJ2-3	CASRPPFRLGDTQYF	TGTGCCAGCAGGCCCCCCTTTCGATTAGGGGATACGCAGTATTTT
-	-	TRBV5-4	TRBJ1-2	CASSLAPGQINYGYTF	TGTGCCAGCAGCTTGGCTCCGGGACAAATTAACTATGGCTACACCTTC
-	-	TRBV10-3	TRBJ2-2	CAISESSMGGASTGELFF	TGTGCCATCAGTGAGTCGTCAATGGGGGGCGCATCCACCGGGGAGCTGTTTTTT
-	TRBD2	TRBV28	TRBJ2-2	CASSSPRLAGHGELFF	TGTGCCAGCAGTTCGCCGAGACTAGCGGGACACGGGGAGCTGTTTTTT
-	-	TRBV10-2	TRBJ1-4	CASIDRAGEEKLFF	TGCGCCAGCATCGACCGGGCAGGGGAGGAAAAACTGTTTTTT
few	TRBD2	TRBV4-1	TRBJ2-3	CASSQEVVLAGGPVDTQYF	TGCGCCAGCAGCCAAGAAGTTGTGCTAGCGGGAGGGCCGGTAGATACGCAGTATTTT
-	TRBD1	TRBV5-1	TRBJ1-1	CASSLDATGTGSSAFF	TGCGCCAGCAGCTTGGATGCCACCGGGACAGGGTCCTCCGCTTTCTTT
-	TRBD1	TRBV4-1	TRBJ1-2	CASSQGARGINYGYTF	TGCGCCAGCAGCCAAGGGGCCAGGGGGATTAACTATGGCTACACCTTC
-	TRBD1	TRBV29-1	TRBJ1-2	CSVDRDRGSSRAGYTF	TGCAGCGTTGATAGGGACAGGGGTTCTTCCAGGGCCGGCTACACCTTC
-	-	TRBV5-5	TRBJ1-1	CASSATGQNTEAFF	TGTGCCAGCAGCGCTACAGGGCAGAACACTGAAGCTTTCTTT
-	-	TRBV29-1	TRBJ1-1	CSVVGSPFFTEAFF	TGCAGCGTTGTGGGCAGTCCCTTTTTCACTGAAGCTTTCTTT
-	-	TRBV30	TRBJ2-1	CAWRFGNINEQFF	TGTGCCTGGAGATTTGGGAATATCAATGAGCAGTTCTTC
-	-	TRBV9	TRBJ1-3	CASSVVPGGNTIYF	TGTGCCAGCAGCGTAGTCCCAGGCGGAAACACCATATATTTT
-	-	TRBV5-1	TRBJ2-6	CASSLAGPGANVLTF	TGCGCCAGCAGCTTGGCTGGGCCCGGGGCCAACGTCCTGACTTTC
-	-	TRBV29-1	TRBJ2-3	CSVDGGYSTDTQYF	TGCAGCGTTGACGGCGGTTATAGCACAGATACGCAGTATTTT
-	-	TRBV7-9	TRBJ1-5	CASSLVATKDQPQHF	TGTGCCAGCAGCTTAGTGGCCACCAAGGATCAGCCCCAGCATTTT
-	-	TRBV7-9	TRBJ2-2	CASSLARRTGELFF	TGTGCCAGCAGCCTAGCTCGTCGCACCGGGGAGCTGTTTTTT
-	-	TRBV7-9	TRBJ1-4	CASSQVMVGEKLFF	TGTGCCAGCAGTCAGGTTATGGTGGGTGAAAAACTGTTTTTT
-	-	TRBV7-2	TRBJ1-1	CASSLPRRVAFF	TGTGCCAGCAGCTTACCCCGCAGGGTGGCTTTCTTT
-	TRBD2	TRBV11-3	TRBJ2-7	CASSLTSGSYEQYF	TGTGCCAGCAGCTTAACTAGCGGGTCCTACGAGCAGTACTTC
-	-	TRBV5-8	TRBJ2-1	CASSRGWRNEQFF	TGTGCCAGCAGTAGAGGCTGGAGAAATGAGCAGTTCTTC
-	TRBD1	TRBV29-1	TRBJ1-2	CSVAGTGGGNYGYTF	TGCAGCGTGGCGGGGACAGGGGGCGGTAACTATGGCTACACCTTC
-	TRBD1	TRBV28	TRBJ1-1	CASRTYRDRKPLPTSKNTEAFF	TGTGCCAGCAGGACCTATCGGGACAGGAAACCCTTACCGACTTCTAAGAACACTGAAGCTTTCTTT
-	-	TRBV30	TRBJ2-7	CAWSVDYEQYF	TGTGCCTGGAGTGTGGACTACGAGCAGTACTTC
-	TRBD1	TRBV4-3	TRBJ2-7	CASSQQQGAGYEQYF	TGCGCCAGCAGCCAACAGCAGGGGGCGGGCTACGAGCAGTACTTC
-	-	TRBV9	TRBJ2-3	CASSEGRDTQYF	TGTGCCAGCAGCGAGGGGAGGGATACGCAGTATTTT
-	-	TRBV5-1	TRBJ1-1	CASSLKGHLNTEAFF	TGCGCCAGCAGCTTGAAAGGACACTTGAACACTGAAGCTTTCTTT
-	TRBD1	TRBV27	TRBJ2-7	CASSLGTGAYEQYF	TGTGCCAGCAGTTTAGGGACAGGGGCCTACGAGCAGTACTTC
-	-	TRBV30	TRBJ1-4	CAWSADYRTEKLFF	TGTGCCTGGAGTGCAGACTACAGGACTGAAAAACTGTTTTTT
-	-	TRBV5-6	TRBJ1-5	CASSLGRGYGPQHF	TGTGCCAGCAGCTTGGGTCGGGGGTATGGGCCCCAGCATTTT
-	-	TRBV7-6	TRBJ1-5	CASSAGVVNQPQHF	TGTGCCAGCAGCGCAGGGGTGGTGAATCAGCCCCAGCATTTT
few	-	TRBV20-1	TRBJ1-2	CAAGPGGYTF	TGCGCAGCGGGGCCAGGCGGCTACACCTTC
-	TRBD2	TRBV6-5	TRBJ2-5	CASSYGRGSGETQYF	TGTGCCAGCAGTTACGGTCGCGGGAGTGGGGAGACCCAGTACTTC
-	-	TRBV5-1	TRBJ1-1	CASSDGTKGWGSTEAFF	TGCGCCAGCAGCGACGGGACAAAGGGTTGGGGTAGCACTGAAGCTTTCTTT